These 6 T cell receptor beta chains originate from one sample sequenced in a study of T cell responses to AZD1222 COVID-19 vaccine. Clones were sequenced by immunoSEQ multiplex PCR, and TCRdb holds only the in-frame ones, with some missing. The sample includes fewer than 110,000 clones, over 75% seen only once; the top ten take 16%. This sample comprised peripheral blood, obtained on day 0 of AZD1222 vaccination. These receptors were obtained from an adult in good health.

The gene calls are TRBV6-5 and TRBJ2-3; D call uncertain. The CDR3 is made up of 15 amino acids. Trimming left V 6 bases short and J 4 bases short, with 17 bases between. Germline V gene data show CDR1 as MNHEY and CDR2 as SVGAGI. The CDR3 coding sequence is TGTGCCAGCAGCCGTAATGGGGATGGCGCAGATACGCAGTATTTT. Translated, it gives CASSRNGDGADTQYF.

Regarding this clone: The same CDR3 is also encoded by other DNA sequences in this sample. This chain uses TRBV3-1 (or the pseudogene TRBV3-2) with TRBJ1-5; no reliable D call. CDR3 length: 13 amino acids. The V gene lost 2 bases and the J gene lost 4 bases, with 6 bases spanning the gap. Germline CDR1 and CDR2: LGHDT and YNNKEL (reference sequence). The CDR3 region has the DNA TGTGCCAGCAGCCAATATGGGAATCAGCCCCAGCATTTT. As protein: CASSQYGNQPQHF.

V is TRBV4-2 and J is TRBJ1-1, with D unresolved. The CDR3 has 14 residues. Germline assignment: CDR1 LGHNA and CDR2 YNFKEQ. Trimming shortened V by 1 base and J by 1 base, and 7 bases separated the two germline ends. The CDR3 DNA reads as TGTGCCAGCAGCCAAGTACCGGGGAACACTGAAGCTTTCTTT. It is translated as CASSQVPGNTEAFF.

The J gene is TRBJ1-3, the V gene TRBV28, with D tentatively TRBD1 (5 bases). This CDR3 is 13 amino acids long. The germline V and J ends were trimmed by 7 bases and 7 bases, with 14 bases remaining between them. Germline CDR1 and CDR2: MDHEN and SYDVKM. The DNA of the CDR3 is TGTGCCAGCATGGACATGTCTAGCAACACCATATATTTT. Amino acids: CASMDMSSNTIYF.

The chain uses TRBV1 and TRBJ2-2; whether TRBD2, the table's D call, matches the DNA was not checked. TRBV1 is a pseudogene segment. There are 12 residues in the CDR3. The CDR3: CTSIGNTGELFF. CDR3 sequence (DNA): TGCACCAGCATCGGGAACACCGGGGAGCTGTTTTTT.

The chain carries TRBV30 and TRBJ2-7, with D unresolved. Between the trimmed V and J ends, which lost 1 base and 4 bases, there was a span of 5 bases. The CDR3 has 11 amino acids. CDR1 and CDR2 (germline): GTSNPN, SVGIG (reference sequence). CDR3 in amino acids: CAWSEVYEQYF. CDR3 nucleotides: TGTGCCTGGAGTGAAGTATACGAGCAGTACTTC.